Listed here are 2 T cell receptor beta chains from one sample, sequenced in a study of blood T cell repertoires in COVID-19. Profiled with immunoSEQ multiplex PCR; TCRdb holds only in-frame clones, not every one. The table shows some 300,000 clones, with around 87% occurring only once. Sequenced sample: peripheral blood. The source of these receptors is a woman between 40 and 55 years old with COVID-19, enrolled during active disease.

V and J are TRBV28 and TRBJ1-6; perhaps TRBD1 as D (5 bases). Trimming shortened V by 4 bases and J by 7 bases, and 14 bases separated the two germline ends. The CDR3 covers 15 residues. Germline V gene lookup returns CDR1 MDHEN and CDR2 SYDVKM. CDR3 coding DNA: TGTGCCAGCAGTTGGGGTTCCAGGGTAAATTCACCCCTCCACTTT. It codes for CASSWGSRVNSPLHF.

The rearrangement joins TRBV27 to TRBJ1-2; TRBD1 matches at 7 bases. V shed 5 bases and J 4 bases; nucleotides not matched to a gene: 4. This CDR3 has 13 residues. CDR1 and CDR2 from the germline V gene are MNHEY and SMNVEV (reference sequence). The CDR3 DNA is TGTGCCAGCAGTAAGGGACAGCCCTATGGCTACACCTTC. It is translated as CASSKGQPYGYTF.